A selection of T cell receptor beta chains follows, all from one sample in a study of shared clonotypes between healthy human individuals. Clones were sequenced by immunoSEQ multiplex PCR, and TCRdb holds only the in-frame ones, with some missing. The table lists millions of clones, approximately 94% of them singletons. Sequenced sample: naive CD8+ T cells from PBMCs. The source is a man aged 18 to 29 in good health. Some clones in this sample may be carry-over from other donors' samples. Both conserved end residues are part of each CDR3. D genes are given only for firm matches. Only some rows state a clone size, as once, few, many or a class for expanded clones.

clone_size d_call j_call v_call cdr3_length cdr3_nt cdr3_aa
few - TRBJ1-1 TRBV9 13 TGTGCCAGCGGGGCGGGAGATGGCACTGAAGCTTTCTTT CASGAGDGTEAFF
- TRBD2 TRBJ2-5 TRBV7-9 18 TGTGCCAGCAGCTTACCTAGCGGGAGTCTAGTCGACCAAGAGACCCAGTACTTC CASSLPSGSLVDQETQYF
- - TRBJ1-1 TRBV5-1 14 TGCGCCAGCAGCTCCAGGTGGGATCACACTGAAGCTTTCTTT CASSSRWDHTEAFF
- - TRBJ2-3 TRBV28 14 TGTGCCAGCAGTTCCACGGGGGCCGCAGATACGCAGTATTTT CASSSTGAADTQYF
- - TRBJ1-5 TRBV7-9 15 TGTGCCAGCAGCTTAGGGGGGACTGGCTATCAGCCCCAGCATTTT CASSLGGTGYQPQHF
- - TRBJ2-3 TRBV9 15 TGTGCCAGCAGCGAACAGGGAACCCCCACAGATACGCAGTATTTT CASSEQGTPTDTQYF
- - TRBJ1-2 TRBV28 16 TGTGCCACCTTATCGCCAGGGAGGGTTCGCACTTATGGCTACACCTTC CATLSPGRVRTYGYTF
- - TRBJ1-1 TRBV5-5 13 TGTGCCAGCAGCTTAGGGAGGGTGGGTGAAGCTTTCTTT CASSLGRVGEAFF
- - TRBJ1-2 TRBV11-2 12 TGTGCCAGCAGCTTAAGGGGGGATGGCTACACCTTC CASSLRGDGYTF
- TRBD1 TRBJ1-2 TRBV15 16 TGTGCCACCTTTAGTGGGACAGGGGTGGTTGGTGATGGCTACACCTTC CATFSGTGVVGDGYTF
- - TRBJ1-5 TRBV28 16 TGTGCCAGCAGTTTTAGGTCGGACTATAGCAATCAGCCCCAGCATTTT CASSFRSDYSNQPQHF
- TRBD1 TRBJ2-2 TRBV11-2 16 TGTGCCAGCAGCCCGGGACAGGGGAGCGACACCGGGGAGCTGTTTTTT CASSPGQGSDTGELFF
- - TRBJ2-1 TRBV14 15 TGTGCCAGCAGCCCCCCCGGGACCCGATTCAAGGAGCAGTTCTTC CASSPPGTRFKEQFF
- - TRBJ2-7 TRBV7-9 15 TGTGCCAGCAGCCCCATCGCTGCGGGATTGTACGAGCAGTACTTC CASSPIAAGLYEQYF
- - TRBJ1-1 TRBV30 13 TGTGCCTGGGGGGGGGCCCGACACACTGAAGCTTTCTTT CAWGGARHTEAFF
- - TRBJ1-3 TRBV10-3 14 TGTGCCATCGTGAATCCCAGATCTGGAAACACCATATATTTT CAIVNPRSGNTIYF
- - TRBJ2-1 TRBV5-4 17 TGTGCCAGCAGCCAGTTGTTGAAAGCTATCTCCTACAATGAGCAGTTCTTC CASSQLLKAISYNEQFF
- - TRBJ2-2 TRBV5-1 15 TGCGCCAGCAGCTTGGAACAGGGAGGAGGCGGGGAGCTGTTTTTT CASSLEQGGGGELFF
- - TRBJ1-2 TRBV7-9 15 TGTGCCAGCAGCGGCTACCAAAGGAGGAAGTATGGCTACACCTTC CASSGYQRRKYGYTF
- - TRBJ1-2 TRBV27 13 TGTGCCAGCAGATGGGGGATCGGCTATGGCTACACCTTC CASRWGIGYGYTF
few - TRBJ1-1 TRBV11-2 11 TGTGCCGTGGAAGAAGTCACTGAAGCTTTCTTT CAVEEVTEAFF
- - TRBJ2-7 TRBV27 13 TGTGCCAGCGGGCAGGGTCGATCCTACGAGCAGTACTTC CASGQGRSYEQYF
- - TRBJ1-2 TRBV5-1 15 TGCGCCAGCACCAAAGTTGATTCAGGGGACTATGGCTACACCTTC CASTKVDSGDYGYTF
- TRBD2 TRBJ2-2 TRBV19 16 TGTGCCAGTAGTATAGGACTAGCGGGAGGTATCGGGGAGCTGTTTTTT CASSIGLAGGIGELFF
- - TRBJ2-2 TRBV9 16 TGTGCCAGCAGCGGGGCGGCGAGCGAGAACACCGGGGAGCTGTTTTTT CASSGAASENTGELFF
- - TRBJ1-1 TRBV19 15 TGTGCCAGTAGTCCTCTCTGGGGGGTGAACACTGAAGCTTTCTTT CASSPLWGVNTEAFF
- TRBD2 TRBJ2-1 TRBV27 20 TGTGCCAGCAGTCTCGCTCAATGGATAGCGGGAGGCCAGCGCGGTAATGAGCAGTTCTTC CASSLAQWIAGGQRGNEQFF
- TRBD1 TRBJ1-5 TRBV4-2 19 TGTGCCAGCAGCCAAGGGGAGATTAAGACAGGGCCCTTCAATCAGCCCCAGCATTTT CASSQGEIKTGPFNQPQHF
- TRBD1 TRBJ2-7 TRBV9 14 TGTGCCAGCAGCGTAGGACAGGGGACACCCGAGCAGTACTTC CASSVGQGTPEQYF
- - TRBJ2-4 TRBV18 16 TGTGCCAGCTCACCGCAATACGGACAGCCTGAAAACATTCAGTACTTC CASSPQYGQPENIQYF
few - TRBJ1-3 TRBV4-2 16 TGTGCCAGCAGCCAAGTTTCCGAGGGGTCTGGAAACACCATATATTTT CASSQVSEGSGNTIYF
- - TRBJ2-2 TRBV28 15 TGTGCCAGCAGCCATCGAGTGGGGAACACCGGGGAGCTGTTTTTT CASSHRVGNTGELFF
- - TRBJ2-2 TRBV9 15 TGTGCCAGCAGGGATCCCGGGACCGAAACCGGGGAGCTGTTTTTT CASRDPGTETGELFF
- TRBD1 TRBJ2-7 TRBV11-2 15 TGTGCCAGCAGCCCCTGGACAGGGGGCGGCTACGAGCAGTACTTC CASSPWTGGGYEQYF
- - TRBJ2-5 TRBV28 14 TGTGCCAGCAGTTTATTCTTGGACGACGAGACCCAGTACTTC CASSLFLDDETQYF
- TRBD2 TRBJ2-5 TRBV9 15 TGTGCCAGCAGTCCCATGCGGGAGGTTCCGTGGACCCAGTACTTC CASSPMREVPWTQYF
- TRBD1 TRBJ2-2 TRBV9 15 TGTGCCAGCAGCGGGACAGGGGAGTTAATCGGGGAGCTGTTTTTT CASSGTGELIGELFF
- TRBD1 TRBJ2-1 TRBV7-8 14 TGTGCCAGCAAAACAGGGGGCTCCTACAATGAGCAGTTCTTC CASKTGGSYNEQFF
- TRBD2 TRBJ2-3 TRBV9 17 TGTGCCAGCAGCGTCGGAAGACTAGCGAAGAGCACAGATACGCAGTATTTT CASSVGRLAKSTDTQYF
- TRBD1 TRBJ1-1 TRBV27 14 TGTGCCAGCAGTTTGACAGGGGTGAACACTGAAGCTTTCTTT CASSLTGVNTEAFF
- - TRBJ2-1 TRBV27 15 TGTGCCAGCAGTGGTCGTGAGGACACCTACAATGAGCAGTTCTTC CASSGREDTYNEQFF
- TRBD2 TRBJ2-1 TRBV6-1 14 TGTGCCAGCAGTGGGACTAGCGGCTACAATGAGCAGTTCTTC CASSGTSGYNEQFF
- - TRBJ1-1 TRBV30 11 TGTGCCTGGAGCTCCGGGACTGAAGCTTTCTTT CAWSSGTEAFF